This T cell receptor beta chain was found in a study of blood T cell repertoires in COVID-19. J gave up 0 bases and V 8 bases, and 7 bases lay outside the gene matches. This CDR3 is 14 amino acids long. Germline CDR1 reads SGHVS; CDR2 reads FNYEAQ. Authors' data handling: Estimates of nucleated cell counts were drawn from the amplification of reference gene primers. The method was immunoSEQ multiplex PCR; TCRdb's version includes in-frame clones alone and lacks a portion of them. D and trimming come from the DNA, and the V and J calls and clone size come from that table. Of about 120,000 clones in the sample, over 65% were seen once.

The chain carries TRBV7-6 and TRBJ2-7, with 7 positions matching TRBD1. Sample: peripheral blood. The receptor's source is a man between 25 and 39 years old with acute or convalescent COVID-19. This CDR3 is CASSGQESSYEQYF. DNA for the CDR3: TGTGCCAGCTCAGGACAGGAGAGCTCCTACGAGCAGTACTTC.